Below, one TCR beta chain is given with its context. What it binds is not known. The assay was immunoSEQ multiplex PCR, and TCRdb's table has in-frame clones only and misses some. This sample has just under 85,000 clones, with about 86% found just once. The sample is drawn from a study of T cell responses to AZD1222 COVID-19 vaccine. Study information: Second-dose intervals near 4 or 12 weeks were combined.

Study observations and caveats: Targets within unmutated variant regions were reportedly found for nearly half of spike-specific TCRs. Baseline antibody screening turned up just 6 or 7 seropositive AZD1222 recipients. Clonal diversity was possibly underestimated, and white British individuals and females predominated among donors.

J gave up 10 bases and V 4 bases, and 12 bases lay outside the gene matches. The germline CDR1 and CDR2 sequences are SGHTA and FQGNSA. The CDR3 is 15 amino acids. This chain uses TRBV7-2 with TRBJ1-4; TRBD1 aligns across 7 bases. The source was peripheral blood, collected on day 0 of AZD1222 vaccination. The sequence was obtained from an adult in good health. The CDR3 bases are TGTGCCAGCAGCTCGACCCCGGGACAGCCGGGAAAACTGTTTTTT. Translation gives CASSSTPGQPGKLFF.